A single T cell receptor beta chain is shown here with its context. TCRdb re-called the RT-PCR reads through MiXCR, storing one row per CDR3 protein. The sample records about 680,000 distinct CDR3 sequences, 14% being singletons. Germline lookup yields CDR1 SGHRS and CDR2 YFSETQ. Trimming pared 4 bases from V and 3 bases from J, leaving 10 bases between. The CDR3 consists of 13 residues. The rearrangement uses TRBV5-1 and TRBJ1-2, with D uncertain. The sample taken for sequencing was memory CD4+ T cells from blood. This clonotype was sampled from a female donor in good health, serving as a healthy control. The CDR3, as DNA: TGCGCCAGCAGCCACTCCGCCCACTATGGCTACACCTTC. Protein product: CASSHSAHYGYTF.